Below, 10 T cell receptor beta chains from the same sample are listed, as sequenced in a study of T cell responses to AZD1222 COVID-19 vaccine. The data were produced by immunoSEQ multiplex PCR, yet TCRdb's version contains in-frame clones alone and is incomplete. The data hold 80,000 to 90,000 clones, with about 90% observed a single time. The starting material was peripheral blood, obtained on day 0 of AZD1222 vaccination. The receptors come from an adult in good health.

CDR3 coding DNA: TGTGCCAGCAGCCGAATAGCGGGACCTCCACCCCATGAGCAGTTCTTC. It encodes CASSRIAGPPPHEQFF. The V call is TRBV14, the J call TRBJ2-1; 8 positions match TRBD2. Germline CDR1 SGHDN, CDR2 FVKESK. This CDR3 is built from 16 residues. The junction had 13 bases not matched to a gene; V was cut back by 4 bases and J by 8 bases.

The chain has TRBV7-2 and TRBJ2-5; maybe TRBD1 (5 bases). Looked up from germline, CDR1 is SGHTA and CDR2 is FQGNSA. This CDR3 region has 15 residues. V dropped 4 bases and J dropped 3 bases, with 15 bases sitting between them. As DNA, the CDR3 is TGTGCCAGCAGCTCGTGGTTGGGGCACGAAGAGACCCAGTACTTC. Translation gives CASSSWLGHEETQYF.

The J gene is TRBJ1-6, the V gene TRBV5-1; 10 bases are a match to TRBD1. This CDR3 is built from 17 residues. V was pared by 4 bases and J by 5 bases, with 9 bases of the junction left unmatched. Germline-derived CDR1 and CDR2 are SGHRS and YFSETQ. CDR3 protein: CASSQRTGGGNNSPLHF. The CDR3 coding sequence is TGCGCCAGCAGCCAGAGGACAGGGGGTGGGAATAATTCACCCCTCCACTTT.

J is TRBJ1-5 and V is TRBV2; D unclear. Germline lookup yields CDR1 SNHLY and CDR2 FYNNEI. The CDR3 extends over 13 amino acids. V gave up 7 bases and J gave up 6 bases, with 13 bases separating them. CDR3 bases: TGTGCCAGCACGAGGATAGGCGGTCAGCCCCAGCATTTT. This codes for CASTRIGGQPQHF.

This clone showed up just a few times. The V and J genes are TRBV11-3 and TRBJ1-6, with D perhaps TRBD1 (6 bases). The length of the CDR3 is 16 residues. The germline gives CDR1 SGHNT, CDR2 YENEEA. The V and J ends lost 6 bases and 8 bases respectively, with 20 bases between them. CDR3 DNA sequence: TGTGCCAGCAGTAACATTTTCCGGGACACTTATTCACCCCTCCACTTT. Its protein is CASSNIFRDTYSPLHF.

The chain employs TRBV5-6 and TRBJ2-7, with D possibly matching TRBD1 (5 bases). Germline CDR1 SGHDT, CDR2 YYEEEE. Trimming removed 1 base at V and 5 bases at J, with 10 bases between. This CDR3 region has 13 residues. The DNA for the CDR3 is TGTGCCAGCAGCTTGTTACAGGTCCACGAGCAGTACTTC. Encoded protein: CASSLLQVHEQYF.

The rearrangement links TRBV30 to TRBJ2-2; D remains ambiguous. V was cut by 5 bases and J by 2 bases, with 9 bases left in between. The germline CDR1 and CDR2 sequences are GTSNPN and SVGIG (reference sequence). The CDR3 length is 13 residues. CDR3 coding DNA: TGTGCCTGGGGGCGCCTAAACACCGGGGAGCTGTTTTTT. This gives the protein CAWGRLNTGELFF.

This clone was picked up one time. The rearrangement links TRBV27 to TRBJ2-3; tentative D call: TRBD2 (6 bases). Germline loops: CDR1 MNHEY, CDR2 SMNVEV (reference sequence). V was pared by 3 bases and J by 6 bases, with 13 bases between. The CDR3 totals 14 residues. The CDR3 protein is CASSFSGRWDTQYF. DNA for the CDR3: TGTGCCAGCAGTTTTAGCGGCCGGTGGGATACGCAGTATTTT.

V is TRBV6-1 and J is TRBJ1-1; D call uncertain. Germline CDR1 MNHNS, CDR2 SASEGT. V shed 1 base and J shed 0 bases, with 9 bases lying between them. The CDR3 is 15 residues long. CDR3 sequence reads: CASSEGPGMNTEAFF. The CDR3 nucleotides are TGTGCCAGCAGTGAAGGCCCTGGGATGAACACTGAAGCTTTCTTT.

The chain joins TRBV7-6 to TRBJ2-1; 11 nucleotides agree with TRBD2. J lost 7 bases, V lost 5 bases, and 7 bases had no gene match. This CDR3 has 15 amino acids. Germline CDR1 and CDR2: SGHVS and FNYEAQ. CDR3 sequence reads: CASSLLAGGLNEQFF. The CDR3 DNA follows: TGTGCCAGCAGCCTTCTAGCGGGAGGATTGAATGAGCAGTTCTTC.